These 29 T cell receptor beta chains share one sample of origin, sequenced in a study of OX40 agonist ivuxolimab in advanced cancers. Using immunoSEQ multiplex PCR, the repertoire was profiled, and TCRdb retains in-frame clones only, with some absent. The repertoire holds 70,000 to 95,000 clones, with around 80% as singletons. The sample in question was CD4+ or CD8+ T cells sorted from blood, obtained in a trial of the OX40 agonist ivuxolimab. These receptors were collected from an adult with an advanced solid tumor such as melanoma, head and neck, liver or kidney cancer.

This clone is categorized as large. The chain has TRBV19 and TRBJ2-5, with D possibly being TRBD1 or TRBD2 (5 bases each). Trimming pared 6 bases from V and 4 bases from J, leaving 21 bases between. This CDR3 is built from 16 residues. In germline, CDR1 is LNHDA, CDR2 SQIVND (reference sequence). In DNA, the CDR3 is TGTGCCAGTAGCAAAAGGGACCGACCTAGTAGAGAGACCCAGTACTTC. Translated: CASSKRDRPSRETQYF.

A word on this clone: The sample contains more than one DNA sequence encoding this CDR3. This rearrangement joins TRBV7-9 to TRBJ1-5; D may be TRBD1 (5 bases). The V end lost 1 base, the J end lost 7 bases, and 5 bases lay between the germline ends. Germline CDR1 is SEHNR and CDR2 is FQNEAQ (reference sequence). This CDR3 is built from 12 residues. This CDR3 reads CASSLGGQPQHF. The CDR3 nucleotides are TGTGCCAGCAGCTTAGGGGGGCAGCCCCAGCATTTT.

The CDR3 loop is CASSYSSGLEQYV. The CDR3 region has the DNA TGTGCCAGCAGTTACTCCTCTGGTCTGGAGCAGTACGTC. The chain has TRBV6-6 and TRBJ2-7; D ambiguous. Trimming shortened V by 0 bases and J by 7 bases, and 10 bases separated the two germline ends. The V gene's germline CDR1 is MNHNY and CDR2 SVGAGI (reference sequence). The CDR3 is 13 residues long.

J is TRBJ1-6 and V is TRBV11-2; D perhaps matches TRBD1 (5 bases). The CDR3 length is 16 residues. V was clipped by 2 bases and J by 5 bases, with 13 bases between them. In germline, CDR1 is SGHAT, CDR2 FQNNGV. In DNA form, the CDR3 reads TGTGCCAGCAGCTTACAAACAGGAGGGCATAATTCACCCCTCCACTTT. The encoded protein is CASSLQTGGHNSPLHF. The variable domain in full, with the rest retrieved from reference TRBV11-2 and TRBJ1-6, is EAGVAQSPRYKIIEKRQSVAFWCNPISGHATLYWYQQILGQGPKLLIQFQNNGVVDDSQLPKDRFSAERLKGVDSTLKIQPAKLEDSAVYLCASSLQTGGHNSPLHFGNGTRLTVT.

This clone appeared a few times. As DNA, the CDR3 is TGCGCCAGCAGCTCTTTACCTGGGACTTATCAGCCCCAGCATTTT. It specifies CASSSLPGTYQPQHF. The chain is built from TRBV5-1 and TRBJ1-5, with D possibly TRBD1 on 5 matching bases. The CDR3 is 15 amino acids. The germline gives CDR1 SGHRS, CDR2 YFSETQ. The ends were cut back, 3 bases at V and 5 bases at J, with 15 bases in the middle.

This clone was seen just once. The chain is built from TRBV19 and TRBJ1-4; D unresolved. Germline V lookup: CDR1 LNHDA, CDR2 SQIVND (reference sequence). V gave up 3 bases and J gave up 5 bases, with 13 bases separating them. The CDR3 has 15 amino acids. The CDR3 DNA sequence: TGTGCCAGTAGTATGGGCCCCAGAGCAAATGAAAAACTGTTTTTT. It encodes CASSMGPRANEKLFF.

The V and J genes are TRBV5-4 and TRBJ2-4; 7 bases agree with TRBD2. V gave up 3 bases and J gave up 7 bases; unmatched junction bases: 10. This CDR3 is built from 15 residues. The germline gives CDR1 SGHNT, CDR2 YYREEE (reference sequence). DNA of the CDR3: TGTGCCAGCAGCTGGGAGGGAGCAGGGCAGAACATTCAGTACTTC. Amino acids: CASSWEGAGQNIQYF.

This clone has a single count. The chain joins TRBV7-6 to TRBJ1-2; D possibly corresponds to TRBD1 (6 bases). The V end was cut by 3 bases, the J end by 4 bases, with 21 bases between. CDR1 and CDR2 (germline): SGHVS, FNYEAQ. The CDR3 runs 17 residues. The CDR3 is CASSFMGAGIDTYGYTF. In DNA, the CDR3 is TGTGCCAGCAGCTTTATGGGGGCAGGAATTGACACCTATGGCTACACCTTC.

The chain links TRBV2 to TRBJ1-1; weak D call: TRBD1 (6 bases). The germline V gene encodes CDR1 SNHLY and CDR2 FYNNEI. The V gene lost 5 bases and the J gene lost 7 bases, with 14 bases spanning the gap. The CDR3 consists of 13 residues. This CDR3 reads CASSPFRDIEAFF. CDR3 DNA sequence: TGTGCCAGCAGTCCATTCCGGGACATTGAAGCTTTCTTT.

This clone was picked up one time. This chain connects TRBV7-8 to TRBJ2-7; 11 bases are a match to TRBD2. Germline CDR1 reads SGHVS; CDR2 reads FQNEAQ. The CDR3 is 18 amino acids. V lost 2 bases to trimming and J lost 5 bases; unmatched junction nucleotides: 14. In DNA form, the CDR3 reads TGTGCCAGCAGCTTAATTGGTAGCGGGGGGGTTGTTAGGGACGAGCAGTACGTC. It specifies CASSLIGSGGVVRDEQYV.

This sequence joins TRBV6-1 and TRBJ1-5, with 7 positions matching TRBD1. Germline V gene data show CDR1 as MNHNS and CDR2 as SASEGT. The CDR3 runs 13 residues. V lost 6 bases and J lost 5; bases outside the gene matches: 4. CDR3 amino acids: CASRVTGYQPQHF. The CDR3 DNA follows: TGTGCCAGCAGAGTGACAGGGTATCAGCCCCAGCATTTT.

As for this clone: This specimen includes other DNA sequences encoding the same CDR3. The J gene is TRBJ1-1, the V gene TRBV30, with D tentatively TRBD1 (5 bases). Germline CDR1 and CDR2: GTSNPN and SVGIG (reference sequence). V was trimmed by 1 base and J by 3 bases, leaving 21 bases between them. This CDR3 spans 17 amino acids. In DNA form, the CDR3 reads TGTGCCTGGAGTGGACGGGGGACGGGAAGGAGGTACACTGAAGCTTTCTTT. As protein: CAWSGRGTGRRYTEAFF.

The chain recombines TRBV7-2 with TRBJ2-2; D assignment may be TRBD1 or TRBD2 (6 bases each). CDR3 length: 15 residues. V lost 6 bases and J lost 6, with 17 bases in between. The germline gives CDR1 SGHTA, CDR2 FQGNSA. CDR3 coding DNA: TGTGCCAGCAGTCTTTTGGAGGGGGTTGCCGGGGAGCTGTTTTTT. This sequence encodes CASSLLEGVAGELFF.

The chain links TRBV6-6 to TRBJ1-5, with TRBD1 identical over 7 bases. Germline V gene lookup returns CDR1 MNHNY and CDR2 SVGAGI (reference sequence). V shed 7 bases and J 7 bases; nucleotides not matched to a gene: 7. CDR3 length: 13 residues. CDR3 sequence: CASNRGSEQPQHF. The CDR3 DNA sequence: TGTGCCAGCAACAGGGGTTCGGAACAGCCCCAGCATTTT.

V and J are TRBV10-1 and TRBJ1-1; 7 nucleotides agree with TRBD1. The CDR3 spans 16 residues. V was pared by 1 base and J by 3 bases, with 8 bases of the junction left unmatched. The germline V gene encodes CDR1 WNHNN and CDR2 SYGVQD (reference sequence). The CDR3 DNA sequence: TGCGCCAGCAGTGAGTTCAATCCAGGGGGGGACACTGAAGCTTTCTTT. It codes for CASSEFNPGGDTEAFF.

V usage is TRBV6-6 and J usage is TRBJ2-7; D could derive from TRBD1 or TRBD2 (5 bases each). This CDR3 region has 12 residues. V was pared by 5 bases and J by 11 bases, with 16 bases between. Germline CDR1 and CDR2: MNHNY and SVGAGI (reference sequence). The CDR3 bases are TGTGCCAGCAGTCAAGACCCGGGACGGAAGTACGTC. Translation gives CASSQDPGRKYV.

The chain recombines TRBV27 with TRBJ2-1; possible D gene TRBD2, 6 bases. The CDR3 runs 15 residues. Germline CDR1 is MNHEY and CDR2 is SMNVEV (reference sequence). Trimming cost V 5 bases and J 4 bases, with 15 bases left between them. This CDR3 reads CASSPTGTLYNEQFF. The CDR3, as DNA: TGTGCCAGCAGTCCGACCGGGACTCTATACAATGAGCAGTTCTTC.

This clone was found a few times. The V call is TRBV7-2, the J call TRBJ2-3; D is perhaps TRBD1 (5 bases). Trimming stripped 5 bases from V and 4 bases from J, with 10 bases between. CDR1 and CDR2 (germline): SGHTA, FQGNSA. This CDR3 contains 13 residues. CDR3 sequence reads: CASSPRGADTQYF. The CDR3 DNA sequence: TGTGCCAGCAGCCCAAGGGGCGCAGATACGCAGTATTTT.

CDR3 sequence reads: CASSKTYYSNQPQHF. The CDR3 coding sequence is TGTGCCAGCAGTAAGACATACTATAGCAATCAGCCCCAGCATTTT. V is TRBV27 and J is TRBJ1-5; no definite D call. Germline CDR1 is MNHEY and CDR2 is SMNVEV (reference sequence). V lost 5 bases and J 0 bases, leaving 11 bases between the germline ends. This CDR3 has 15 amino acids.

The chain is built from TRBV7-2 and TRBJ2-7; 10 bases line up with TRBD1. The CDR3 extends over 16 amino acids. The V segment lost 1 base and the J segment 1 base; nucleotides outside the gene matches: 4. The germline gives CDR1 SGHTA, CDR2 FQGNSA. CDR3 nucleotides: TGTGCCAGCAGCTTAGTGGTGGGACAGGGGTCCTACGAGCAGTACTTC. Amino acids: CASSLVVGQGSYEQYF. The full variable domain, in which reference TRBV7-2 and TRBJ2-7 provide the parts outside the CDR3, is GAGVSQSPSNKVTEKGKDVELRCDPISGHTALYWYRQSLGQGLEFLIYFQGNSAPDKSGLPSDRFSAERTGGSVSTLTIQRTQQEDSAVYLCASSLVVGQGSYEQYFGPGTRLTVT.

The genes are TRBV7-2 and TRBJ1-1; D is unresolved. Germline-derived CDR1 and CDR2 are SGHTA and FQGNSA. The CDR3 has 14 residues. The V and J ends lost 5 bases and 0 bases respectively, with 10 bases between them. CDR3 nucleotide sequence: TGTGCCAGCAGCCACGGACCCATGAACACTGAAGCTTTCTTT. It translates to CASSHGPMNTEAFF. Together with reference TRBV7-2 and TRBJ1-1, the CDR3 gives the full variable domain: GAGVSQSPSNKVTEKGKDVELRCDPISGHTALYWYRQSLGQGLEFLIYFQGNSAPDKSGLPSDRFSAERTGGSVSTLTIQRTQQEDSAVYLCASSHGPMNTEAFFGQGTRLTVV.

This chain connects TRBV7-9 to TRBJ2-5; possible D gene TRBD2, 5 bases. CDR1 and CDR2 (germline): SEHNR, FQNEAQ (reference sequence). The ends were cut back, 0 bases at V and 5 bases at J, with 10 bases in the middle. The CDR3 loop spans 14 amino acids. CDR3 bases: TGTGCCAGCAGCTTAGCTTCGGGGTCGGAGACCCAGTACTTC. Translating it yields CASSLASGSETQYF. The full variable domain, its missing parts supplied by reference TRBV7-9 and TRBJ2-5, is DTGVSQNPRHKITKRGQNVTFRCDPISEHNRLYWYRQTLGQGPEFLTYFQNEAQLEKSRLLSDRFSAERPKGSFSTLEIQRTEQGDSAMYLCASSLASGSETQYFGPGTRLLVL.

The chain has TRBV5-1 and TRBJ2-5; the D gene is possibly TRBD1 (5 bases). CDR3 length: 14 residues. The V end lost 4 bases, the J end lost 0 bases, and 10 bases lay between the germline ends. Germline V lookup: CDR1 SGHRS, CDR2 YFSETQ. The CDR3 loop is CASSHTGNQETQYF. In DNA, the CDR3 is TGCGCCAGCAGCCATACAGGCAACCAAGAGACCCAGTACTTC.

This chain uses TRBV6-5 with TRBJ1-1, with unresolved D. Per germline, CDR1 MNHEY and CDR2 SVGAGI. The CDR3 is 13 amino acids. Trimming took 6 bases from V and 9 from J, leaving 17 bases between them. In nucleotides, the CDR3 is TGTGCCAGCAGCGGAGGTGGCGACCCAAAAGCTTTCTTT. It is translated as CASSGGGDPKAFF.

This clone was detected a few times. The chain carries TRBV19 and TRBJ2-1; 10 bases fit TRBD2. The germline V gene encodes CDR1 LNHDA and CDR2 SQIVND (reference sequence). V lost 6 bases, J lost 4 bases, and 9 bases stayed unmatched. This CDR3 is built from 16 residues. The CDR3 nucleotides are TGTGCCAGTAGCCCACCGGGGACTAGCGAGTACAATGAGCAGTTCTTC. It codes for CASSPPGTSEYNEQFF.

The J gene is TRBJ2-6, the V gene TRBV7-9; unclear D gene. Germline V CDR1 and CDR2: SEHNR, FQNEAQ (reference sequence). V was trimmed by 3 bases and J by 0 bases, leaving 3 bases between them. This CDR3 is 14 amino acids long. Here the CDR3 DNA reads TGTGCCAGCAGCTTCGCCTCTGGGGCCAACGTCCTGACTTTC. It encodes CASSFASGANVLTF.

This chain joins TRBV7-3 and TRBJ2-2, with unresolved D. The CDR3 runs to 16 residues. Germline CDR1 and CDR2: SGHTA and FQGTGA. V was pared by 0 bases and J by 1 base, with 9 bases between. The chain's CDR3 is CASSLTPQENTGELFF. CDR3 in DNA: TGTGCCAGCAGCTTAACCCCCCAGGAGAACACCGGGGAGCTGTTTTTT. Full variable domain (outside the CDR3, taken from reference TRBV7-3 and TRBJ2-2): GAGVSQTPSNKVTEKGKYVELRCDPISGHTALYWYRQSLGQGPEFLIYFQGTGAADDSGLPNDRFFAVRPEGSVSTLKIQRTERGDSAVYLCASSLTPQENTGELFFGEGSRLTVL.

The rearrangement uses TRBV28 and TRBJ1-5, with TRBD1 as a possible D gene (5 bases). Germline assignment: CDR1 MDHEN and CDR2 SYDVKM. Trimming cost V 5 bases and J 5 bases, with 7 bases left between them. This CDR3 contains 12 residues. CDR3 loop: CASSGGDQPQHF. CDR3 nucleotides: TGTGCCAGCAGTGGGGGGGATCAGCCCCAGCATTTT.

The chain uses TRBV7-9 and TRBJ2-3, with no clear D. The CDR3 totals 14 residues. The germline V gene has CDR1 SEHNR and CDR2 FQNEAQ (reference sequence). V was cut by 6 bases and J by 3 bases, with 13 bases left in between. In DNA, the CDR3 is TGTGCCAGCAGGACCGGGCCACCTACAGATACGCAGTATTTT. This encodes CASRTGPPTDTQYF.